This TCR beta chain was recorded in a study of PD-1 blockade in classical Hodgkin lymphoma. Broader study findings: With CD4+ cells, TCR diversity rose significantly by C4D1, but not with CD8+ cells. Relative to healthy donors, newly diagnosed patients reportedly had lower baseline TCR diversity, which was reported as lower still in relapsed/refractory patients.

In regard to this clone: What it binds is unknown.

CDR3 length: 16 amino acids. Trimming cost V 2 bases and J 5 bases, with 18 bases left between them. CDR1 MNHEY and CDR2 SVGAGI come from the germline V gene. Method: immunoSEQ multiplex PCR; TCRdb's copy keeps in-frame clones and lacks some. The data contain around 25,000 clones, roughly 88% of them seen just once; the ten biggest clones take up around 20%. Time point: cycle 4 day 1 (C4D1), after 5 to 7 weeks of nivolumab. Every patient relapsed after autologous stem cell transplantation, and brentuximab vedotin exposure varied. Sequencing used peripheral blood mononuclear cells (PBMCs), obtained before the fourth cycle of nivolumab. The receptor was isolated from a human donor with classical Hodgkin lymphoma. V is TRBV6-5 and J is TRBJ2-5, with no clear D. DNA for the CDR3: TGTGCCAGCAGTTACGGAAAACTAATTTCTGGGGAGACCCAGTACTTC. Translating gives CASSYGKLISGETQYF.